Given below is one T cell receptor (beta chain) in context. This clonotype has just a few counts. Its specific antigen is unknown. No much larger clonotype is one base removed from it; base qualities were not supplied. This sample is drawn from a study of T-cell memory formation after mild COVID-19 (dated by TCRdb to the early 2020s). For the wider study: Most TCR sequence clusters were specific to one of the two donors. T-cell clones expanding and contracting after mild COVID-19 in two donors were tracked by longitudinal TCRalpha and TCRbeta repertoire sequencing. Two young, previously healthy adult volunteers made up the cohort, one male and one female. General conclusions and limits of the study: Some responding clones were found in pre-infection memory, which suggests that pre-existing cross-reactive memory T cells took part in the SARS-CoV-2 response. Only a couple of mild cases were covered by the study, and larger cohorts that include severe cases with pre-infection samples were considered necessary. Balanced CD4/CD8 phenotypes were observed for clones contracting from day 15 to 85, whereas a bias towards CD4+ was observed for a second wave of clones expanding from day 15 to 37. Contracting CD4+ clones were located mainly in the CM and EM memory subsets, whereas CD8+ clones were found to be enriched in EMRA. Whether the second-wave clones peaking on day 37 were SARS-CoV-2 specific was not confirmed.

Sequencing used an Illumina NovaSeq 6000. TCRalpha and TCRbeta cDNA libraries were constructed by 5'RACE with constant-segment primers, with sample barcodes and unique molecular identifiers being introduced. RNA was extracted from every sample with Trizol reagent. Library amplification was performed in two PCR steps, and a second sample barcode and Illumina TruSeq adapters were introduced in the second step. Sequencing of libraries was performed on an Illumina NovaSeq with 2 x 150 bp paired-end reads. Turning to the authors' computational methods: Reads were demultiplexed and collapsed into UMI-guided consensus sequences with migec v1.2.7. Using mixcr v2.1.11, UMI consensuses were aligned to TRA and TRB V and J templates and then assembled into clonotypes. A clonotype was counted as expanded or contracted only when both edgeR and NoisET called the clonotype significant, with the noise models trained on biological replicates. For edgeR calls, the thresholds were a false discovery rate-adjusted p below 0.01 and a log2 fold-change of 1. As an exploratory analysis of dynamics, PCA with hierarchical clustering was applied to max-normalized trajectories of the 1000 most abundant clonotypes. Each responding clone was given a CD4 or CD8 phenotype based on the CD4+ and CD8+ repertoires, which had been sequenced separately. TCRdb applied fastp at Q25 and MiXCR to the public reads, then kept only in-frame beta chains. Each entry is one CDR3 protein sequence, shown with its most common DNA and genes. The V and J calls follow TCRdb's processing rather than the paper's. This sample holds 300,000 to 400,000 distinct CDR3 sequences; over 10% were observed only once. The ten most abundant clones make up over 20% of the sample.

Ficoll-Paque density gradient centrifugation was used to isolate PBMCs. Reading from cysteine to phenylalanine, the CDR3 counts 13 amino acids. Only CDR3 DNA is held: 39 bases, read in frame from base 1. The junction shows trimming of 0 bases on V and 2 bases on J, plus 5 bases between the germline ends. According to the germline V gene (reference sequence), CDR1 reads MNHEY and CDR2 reads SMNVEV. Sequencing was carried out using PBMCs or a T cell subset sorted from them (not recorded which). This clonotype was obtained from a man aged 18 to 30 who had mild COVID-19 (a few samples of this study predate the infection). The sample titles of this study are shuffled in the database, so cell type and time point are left out; the donor was told from shared clones. The chain is assembled from TRBV27 and TRBJ2-7, with a weak D call of TRBD2 (5 bases match). CDR3 region: CASSLSGAYEQYF. The DNA sequence follows: TGTGCCAGCAGTTTATCGGGAGCCTACGAGCAGTACTTC.